This paragraph covers one T cell receptor (beta chain) sequence. Its specific antigen is unknown. It has no much larger one-base neighbor in the sample; base qualities were not kept. Genomic DNA was extracted from sorted cells for sequencing of the TCRbeta CDR3 region. The immunoSEQ Assay was used for sequencing of TCRbeta CDR3 regions. In its TCRdb copy, this immuneACCESS table keeps in-frame sequences only and misses some clones. Where compared with another copy, unresolved V genes explain less than half of these, and the others have no known cause. The sample yields roughly 100,000 clones; 85% to 90% were counted once. Roughly 0.8% of the sample goes to the ten largest clones. The sample belongs to a study of OX40 agonist ivuxolimab in advanced cancers. Study-level background: The costimulatory receptor OX40 (CD134) was targeted by ivuxolimab, a fully human IgG2 agonistic monoclonal antibody. Intravenous ivuxolimab was administered to patients every 2 weeks at six dose levels: 0.01, 0.1, 0.3, 1.5, 3 and 10 mg/kg. Among the roughly 50 dose-escalation patients, approximately 20 had hepatocellular carcinoma, about 15 melanoma, 9 renal cell carcinoma and 9 head and neck cancer. The dose-escalation cohort was roughly 83% male with a mean age of about 58 years, ranging from 23 to 79. Prior anti-PD-1, anti-PD-L1 or anti-CTLA-4 therapy was permitted, and checkpoint inhibitors had been received by 40% to 50% of dose-escalation patients. Three dose-escalation patients achieved partial responses, one with hepatocellular carcinoma and two with cutaneous melanoma. The purpose of peripheral TCRbeta sequencing was to test whether ivuxolimab changed TCR sequence diversity and led to clonal T-cell expansion. The monotherapy dose-escalation portion (N of about 50 patients) of the phase I ivuxolimab trial is reported in the paper.

Results and caveats for the whole study, not just this receptor: Low levels of normalized T-cell clonal expansion were also seen in some nonresponding patients. In the 0.1-3.0 mg/kg groups, partial responders had among the lowest normalized peripheral clonal expansion, particularly in CD8+ T cells. At doses of 0.1 to 3.0 mg/kg, clonal expansion of both CD4+ and CD8+ T cells in blood was seen between baseline and week 6. The antigen specificity of the clonally expanded peripheral T cells was not determined. On average, CD8+ T cells showed more expanded clones than CD4+ T cells after ivuxolimab.

Patients with a history of autoimmune disease or receiving systemic immunosuppression were excluded from the trial. Peripheral blood for TCR sequencing was collected from all dose cohorts at baseline, on cycle 4 day 1, and on cycle 7 day 1. The samples were drawn from a first-in-human, open-label, multicenter phase I dose-escalation trial of ivuxolimab. Adults with locally advanced or metastatic melanoma, renal cell carcinoma, hepatocellular carcinoma or head and neck squamous cell carcinoma were enrolled in the trial. Before TCR sequencing, CD4+ T cells and CD8+ T cells were sorted from peripheral blood as separate populations. Sequenced here: CD4+ or CD8+ T cells sorted from blood, sampled in a trial of the OX40 agonist ivuxolimab. The receptor was isolated from an adult with an advanced solid tumor such as melanoma, head and neck, liver or kidney cancer.

The DNA sequence is given as TGTGCCTGGAGTGTAAATGGGGTGACAGGGGACGAGCAGTACTTC. It translates as CAWSVNGVTGDEQYF. The rearrangement joined TRBV30 to TRBJ2-7, with TRBD1 identical over 8 junction bases. CDR1 and CDR2, looked up from the germline V gene (reference sequence), are GTSNPN and SVGIG. Compared with germline, V lacks 0 bases and J lacks 5 bases; bases without a gene match: 9. The CDR3 measures 15 amino acids from cysteine to phenylalanine. Only the CDR3 DNA stays, 45 bases, in frame from base 1. The reference TRBV30 and TRBJ2-7 proteins fill in what lies around the CDR3, so the full variable domain reads SQTIHQWPATLVQPVGSPLSLECTVEGTSNPNLYWYRQAAGRGLQLLFYSVGIGQISSEVPQNLSASRPQDRQFILSSKKLLLSDSGFYLCAWSVNGVTGDEQYFGPGTRLTVT.